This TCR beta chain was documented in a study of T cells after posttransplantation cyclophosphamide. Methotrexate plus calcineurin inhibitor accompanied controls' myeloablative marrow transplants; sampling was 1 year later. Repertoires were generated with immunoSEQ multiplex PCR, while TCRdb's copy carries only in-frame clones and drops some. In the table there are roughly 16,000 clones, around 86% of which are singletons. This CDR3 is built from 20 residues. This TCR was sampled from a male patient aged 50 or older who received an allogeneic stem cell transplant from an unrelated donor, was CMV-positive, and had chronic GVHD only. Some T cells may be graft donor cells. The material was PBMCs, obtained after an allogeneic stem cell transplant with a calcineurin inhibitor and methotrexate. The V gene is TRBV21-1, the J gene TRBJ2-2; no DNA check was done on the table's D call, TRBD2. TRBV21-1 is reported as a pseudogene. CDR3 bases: TGTGCCAGCAGCAAAGAAACCGGGACTAGCGGGAGGGCCAATGCCGGGGAGCTGTTTTTT. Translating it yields CASSKETGTSGRANAGELFF.